The clone carrying this T cell receptor beta chain was observed a single time. This sample stems from a study of early stage breast cancer tumors. Study-wide background: Invasive lobular carcinomas made up about 30% of the 12 ER+/PR+/HER2- tumors.

In germline, CDR1 is SEHNR, CDR2 FQNEAQ (reference sequence). V was cut by 1 base and J by 6 bases, with 6 bases left in between. This CDR3 contains 13 residues. Method: immunoSEQ multiplex PCR; TCRdb's copy keeps in-frame clones and lacks some. The sample yields around 71,000 clones, more than 60% seen once. This clonotype was obtained from a person in their sixties or seventies with breast cancer. The rearrangement uses TRBV7-9 and TRBJ2-2; D gene uncertain. Sample: blood. The CDR3 region has the DNA TGTGCCAGCAGCTTAGTCCAGTCCGGGGAGCTGTTTTTT. Protein: CASSLVQSGELFF.